Below are 10 T cell receptor beta chains sequenced from a single sample in a study of shared clonotypes between healthy human individuals. Some clones are missing from TCRdb's copy, which holds only in-frame ones; the method was immunoSEQ multiplex PCR. The data show under 700,000 clones, 85% to 95% seen once. Naive CD8 isolation took CD45RO-negative cells positively selected for CCR7 and excluded terminally differentiated effector memory CD45RA+ cells. The sample comprised naive CD8+ T cells sorted from blood. The receptor source for this set is a woman aged 30 to 39 in good health.

The V call is TRBV11-2, the J call TRBJ2-1; D is undetermined. Trimming cost V 0 bases and J 12 bases, with 15 bases left between them. Germline-derived CDR1 and CDR2 are SGHAT and FQNNGV. The CDR3 is 14 amino acids. The CDR3 region is CASSLEGFPLRQFF. The CDR3 DNA is TGTGCCAGCAGCTTAGAAGGGTTCCCTTTACGGCAGTTCTTC. Using reference TRBV11-2 and TRBJ2-1 for the parts outside the CDR3, the full variable domain is EAGVAQSPRYKIIEKRQSVAFWCNPISGHATLYWYQQILGQGPKLLIQFQNNGVVDDSQLPKDRFSAERLKGVDSTLKIQPAKLEDSAVYLCASSLEGFPLRQFFGPGTRLTVL.

V is TRBV7-9 and J is TRBJ2-7; D is perhaps TRBD2 (7 bases). With 2 bases removed from V and 2 bases from J, the gap between germline ends came to 22 bases. The CDR3 has 18 residues. The germline gives CDR1 SEHNR, CDR2 FQNEAQ (reference sequence). CDR3 amino acids: CASSLTHRVAGVPYEQYF. CDR3 DNA: TGTGCCAGCAGCTTAACGCACAGGGTTGCGGGAGTGCCCTACGAGCAGTACTTC. Using reference TRBV7-9 and TRBJ2-7 for the parts outside the CDR3, the full variable domain is DTGVSQNPRHKITKRGQNVTFRCDPISEHNRLYWYRQTLGQGPEFLTYFQNEAQLEKSRLLSDRFSAERPKGSFSTLEIQRTEQGDSAMYLCASSLTHRVAGVPYEQYFGPGTRLTVT.

V and J are TRBV28 and TRBJ2-5; a possible D gene is TRBD2 (5 bases). The V gene lost 6 bases and the J gene lost 5 bases, with 16 bases spanning the gap. CDR1 is MDHEN, CDR2 SYDVKM, per germline. CDR3 length: 14 residues. In DNA form, the CDR3 reads TGTGCCAGCAGGCGACCAGTCGGGGATGAGACCCAGTACTTC. It codes for CASRRPVGDETQYF.

The chain has TRBV5-4 and TRBJ2-3, with 7 bases aligning to TRBD2. Germline CDR1 SGHNT, CDR2 YYREEE (reference sequence). Germline trimming cut 3 bases from V and 2 bases from J; bases unmatched to any gene: 6. This CDR3 has 15 amino acids. The CDR3 spells CASSSSGALTDTQYF. Written as DNA, the CDR3 is TGTGCCAGCAGCTCGAGCGGGGCTCTCACAGATACGCAGTATTTT.

The V call is TRBV7-2, the J call TRBJ2-2, with no clear D. The CDR3 runs to 15 residues. V was shortened by 0 bases and J by 4 bases, with 9 bases between the two germline ends. Germline V CDR1 and CDR2: SGHTA, FQGNSA. The CDR3: CASSLAAAITGELFF. DNA of the CDR3: TGTGCCAGCAGCTTAGCAGCTGCGATCACCGGGGAGCTGTTTTTT.

This rearrangement joins TRBV29-1 to TRBJ1-2, with D maybe TRBD1 (5 bases). V gave up 2 bases and J gave up 3 bases, with 16 bases separating them. The CDR3 length is 15 residues. Germline V gives CDR1 SQVTM, CDR2 ANQGSEA. CDR3 amino acids: CSVEWGGGRDYGYTF. CDR3 DNA: TGCAGCGTTGAATGGGGGGGAGGGCGTGACTATGGCTACACCTTC.

The J gene is TRBJ2-7, the V gene TRBV2, with unresolved D. Trimming cost V 8 bases and J 1 base, with 15 bases left between them. CDR3 size: 14 residues. Looked up from germline, CDR1 is SNHLY and CDR2 is FYNNEI. The CDR3 spells CASDARPDSYEQYF. CDR3 nucleotides: TGTGCCAGCGACGCCCGACCTGATTCCTACGAGCAGTACTTC.

This clone has a handful of counts. V usage is TRBV25-1 and J usage is TRBJ1-2; D unclear. The V and J ends lost 7 bases and 6 bases respectively, with 9 bases between them. Germline loops: CDR1 MGHDK, CDR2 SYGVNS. This CDR3 is built from 11 residues. The CDR3 nucleotides are TGTGCCAGCAAGGGATCCCATGGCTACACCTTC. This translates into CASKGSHGYTF.

This chain links TRBV9 with TRBJ2-3; D is ambiguous. V was cut by 3 bases and J by 4 bases, with 18 bases left in between. CDR3 length: 16 residues. CDR1 is SGDLS, CDR2 YYNGEE, per germline. The CDR3 loop is CASSALAGKEPDTQYF. DNA of the CDR3: TGTGCCAGCAGCGCCTTAGCCGGAAAGGAACCAGATACGCAGTATTTT.

The J gene is TRBJ2-1, the V gene TRBV19, with a weak D call TRBD1 (5 bases). CDR3 length: 16 residues. Trimming shortened V by 6 bases and J by 4 bases, and 19 bases separated the two germline ends. Per the germline V gene, CDR1 is LNHDA and CDR2 is SQIVND (reference sequence). The CDR3 sequence: CASRDSGHHPYNEQFF. The CDR3 DNA reads TGTGCCAGTAGGGATTCTGGACACCACCCGTACAATGAGCAGTTCTTC.